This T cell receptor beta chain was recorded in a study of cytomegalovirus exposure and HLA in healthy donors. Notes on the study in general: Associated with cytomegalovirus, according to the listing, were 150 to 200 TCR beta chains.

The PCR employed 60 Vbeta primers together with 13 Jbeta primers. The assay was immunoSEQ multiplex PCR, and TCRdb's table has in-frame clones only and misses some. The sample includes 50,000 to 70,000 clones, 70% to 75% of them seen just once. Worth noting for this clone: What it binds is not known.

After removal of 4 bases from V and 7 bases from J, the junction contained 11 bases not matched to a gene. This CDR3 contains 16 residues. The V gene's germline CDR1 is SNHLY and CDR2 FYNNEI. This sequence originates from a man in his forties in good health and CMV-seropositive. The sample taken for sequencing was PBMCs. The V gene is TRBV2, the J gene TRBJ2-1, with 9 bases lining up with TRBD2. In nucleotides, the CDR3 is TGTGCCAGCAGTGGGTCTGCGGGGGGGCCCCGAAATGAGCAGTTCTTC. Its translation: CASSGSAGGPRNEQFF.